This T cell receptor beta chain was retrieved from a study of chemoradiotherapy in HPV16-positive cancers. As for this clone: The antigen is not known.

Trimming cost V 6 bases and J 1 base; bases outside gene matches: 10. The CDR3 has 16 amino acids. Germline loops: CDR1 MNHEY, CDR2 SMNVEV (reference sequence). The data were produced by immunoSEQ multiplex PCR, yet TCRdb's version contains in-frame clones alone and is incomplete. This table has tens of thousands of clones, approximately 73% appearing once. Study-level results: Functional assays defining HPV-specific T cells used only two HPV16-positive patients. During treatment, candidate HPV-specific clones and E7-related motifs expanded in tumor.

The TCR originated in a human donor with HPV-associated anogenital cancer. This specimen was collected from a patient who underwent chemoradiotherapy. The V gene is TRBV27, the J gene TRBJ2-7; 9 nucleotides agree with TRBD1. The CDR3 bases are TGTGCCAGCAGCCCTTATTTCGGGACAGGGTCCTACGAGCAGTACTTC. The encoded protein is CASSPYFGTGSYEQYF.